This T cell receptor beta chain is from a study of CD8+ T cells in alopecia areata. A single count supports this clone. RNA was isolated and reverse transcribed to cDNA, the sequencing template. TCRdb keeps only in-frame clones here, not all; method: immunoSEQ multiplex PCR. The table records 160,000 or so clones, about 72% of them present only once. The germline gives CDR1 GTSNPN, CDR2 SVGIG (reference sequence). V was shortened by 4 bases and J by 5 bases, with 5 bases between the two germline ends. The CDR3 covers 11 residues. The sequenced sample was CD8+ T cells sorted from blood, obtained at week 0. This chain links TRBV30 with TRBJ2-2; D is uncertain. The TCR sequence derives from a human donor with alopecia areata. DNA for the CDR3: TGTGCCTGGATTGGGACCGGGGAGCTGTTTTTT. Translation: CAWIGTGELFF.